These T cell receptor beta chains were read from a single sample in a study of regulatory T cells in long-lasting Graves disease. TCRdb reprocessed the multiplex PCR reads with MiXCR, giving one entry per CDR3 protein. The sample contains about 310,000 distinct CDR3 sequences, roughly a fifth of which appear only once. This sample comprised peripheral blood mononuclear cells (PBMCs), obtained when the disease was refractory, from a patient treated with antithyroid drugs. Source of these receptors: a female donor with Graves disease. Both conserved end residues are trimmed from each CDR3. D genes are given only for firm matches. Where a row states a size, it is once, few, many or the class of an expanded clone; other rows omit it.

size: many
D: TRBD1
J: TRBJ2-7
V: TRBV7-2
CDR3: ASSLTIGQGTFEQY

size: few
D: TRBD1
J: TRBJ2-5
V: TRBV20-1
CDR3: SASRTDRGRETQY

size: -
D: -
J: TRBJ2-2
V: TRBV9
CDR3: ASSAYGAAGELF

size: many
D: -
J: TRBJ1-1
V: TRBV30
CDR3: ARTRGADTEAF

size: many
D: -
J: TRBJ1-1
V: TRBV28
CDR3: ASSLGSTEAF

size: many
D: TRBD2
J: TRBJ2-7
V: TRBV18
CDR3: ASSLGGGDEQY

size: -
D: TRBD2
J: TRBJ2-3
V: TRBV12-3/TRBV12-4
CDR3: ASSLLAGAADTQY

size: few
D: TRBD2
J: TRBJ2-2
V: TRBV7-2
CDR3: ASSSKRENTGELF

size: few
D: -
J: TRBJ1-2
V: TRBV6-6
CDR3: ASSYSQGSDYGYT

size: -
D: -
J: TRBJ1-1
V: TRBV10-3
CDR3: AINEVPDLDSEAF

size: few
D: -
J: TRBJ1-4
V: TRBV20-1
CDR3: SARDIQTTNEKLF

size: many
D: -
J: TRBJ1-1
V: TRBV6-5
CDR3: ASSYYGKDTEAF

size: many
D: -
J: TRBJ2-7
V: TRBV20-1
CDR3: SAWTEFSYEQY

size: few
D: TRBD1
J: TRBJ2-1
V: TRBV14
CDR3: ANRPGQAFSYNEQF

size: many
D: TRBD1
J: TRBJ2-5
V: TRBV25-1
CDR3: ASSEDGTVVQETQY

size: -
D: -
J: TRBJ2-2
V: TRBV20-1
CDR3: SAPDKVGGELF

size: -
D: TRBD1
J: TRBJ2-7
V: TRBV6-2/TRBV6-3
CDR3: ASSRGQGGFEQY

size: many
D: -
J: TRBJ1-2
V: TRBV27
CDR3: ASSFIMWGGKRHGYT

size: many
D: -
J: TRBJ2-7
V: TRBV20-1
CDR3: SASSRGGGISYEQY

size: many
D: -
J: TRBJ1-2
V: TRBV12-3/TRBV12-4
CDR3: ASSLRAEGEYGYT

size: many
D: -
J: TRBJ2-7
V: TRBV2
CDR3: ASSDQTYEQY

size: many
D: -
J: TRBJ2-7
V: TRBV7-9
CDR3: ASSLNSARLYEQY

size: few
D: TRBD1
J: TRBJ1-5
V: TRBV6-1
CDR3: ASSGGTGYQPQH

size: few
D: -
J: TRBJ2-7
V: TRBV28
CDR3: ASSLGPGVFYEQY

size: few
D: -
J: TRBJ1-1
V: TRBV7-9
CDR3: ASSVGVGDGHYTEAF

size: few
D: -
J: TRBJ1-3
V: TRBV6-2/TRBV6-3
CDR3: ASSYSLPGSGNTIY

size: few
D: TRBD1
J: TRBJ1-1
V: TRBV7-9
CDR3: ASSLVQGDTEAF

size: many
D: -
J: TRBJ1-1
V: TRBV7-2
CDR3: ASSGSYTEAF

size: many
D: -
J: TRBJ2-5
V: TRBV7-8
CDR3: ASSFSPARGGGETQY

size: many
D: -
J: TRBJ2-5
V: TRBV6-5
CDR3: ASSYQVGETQY

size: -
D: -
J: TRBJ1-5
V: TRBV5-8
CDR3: ASSPGEDPQPQH

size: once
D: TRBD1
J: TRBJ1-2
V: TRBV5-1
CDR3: ASSWGRDRGLIYGYT

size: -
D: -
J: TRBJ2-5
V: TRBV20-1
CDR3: SASVANLETQY

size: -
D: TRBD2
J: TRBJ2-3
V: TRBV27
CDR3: ASSFSVAGTDTQY

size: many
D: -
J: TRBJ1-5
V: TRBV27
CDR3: ASSLSGYGQPQH

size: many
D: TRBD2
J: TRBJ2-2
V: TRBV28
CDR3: ASSLMSGRAGGELF

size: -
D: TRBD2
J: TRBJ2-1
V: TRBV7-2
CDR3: ASSGLAGGLSSYNEQF

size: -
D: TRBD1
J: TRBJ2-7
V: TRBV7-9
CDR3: ASSRADRGHYEQY

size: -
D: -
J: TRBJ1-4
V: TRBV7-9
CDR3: ASSSETGILNEKLF

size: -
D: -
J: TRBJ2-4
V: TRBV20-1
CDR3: SAQGLPPSKNIQY

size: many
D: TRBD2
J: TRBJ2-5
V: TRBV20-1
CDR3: SARDFSGRETQY

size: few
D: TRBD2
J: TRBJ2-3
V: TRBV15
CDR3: ATSRIASGSPYTQY

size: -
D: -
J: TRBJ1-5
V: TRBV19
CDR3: ASSISWLSGNQPQH

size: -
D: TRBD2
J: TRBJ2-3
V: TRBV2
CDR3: ASSEELLAGGDTQY

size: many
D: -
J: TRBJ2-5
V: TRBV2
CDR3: ASSEGGDETQY

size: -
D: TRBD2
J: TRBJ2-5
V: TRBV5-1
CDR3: ASSLREGFEETQY

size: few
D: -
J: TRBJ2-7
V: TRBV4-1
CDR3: ASSQGVKYEQY

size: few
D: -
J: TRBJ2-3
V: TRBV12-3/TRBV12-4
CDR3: ASSFGRGDTDTQY

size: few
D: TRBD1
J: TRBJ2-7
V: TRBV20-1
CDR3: SARGHRGNYEQY

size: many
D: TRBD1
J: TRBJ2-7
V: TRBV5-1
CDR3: ASSLSGDSHLTEQY

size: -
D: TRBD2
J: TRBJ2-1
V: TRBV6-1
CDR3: ASRAGLEPVYNEQF

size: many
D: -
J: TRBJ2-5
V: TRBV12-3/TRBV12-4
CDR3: ASSPAEGGLQETQY

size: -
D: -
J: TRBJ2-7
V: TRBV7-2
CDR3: ASSSGMGANEQY

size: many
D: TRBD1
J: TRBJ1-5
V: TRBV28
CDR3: ASRPDRGYSNQPQH

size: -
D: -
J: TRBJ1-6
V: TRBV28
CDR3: ASSYPARFSPLH

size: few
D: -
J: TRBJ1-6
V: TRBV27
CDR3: ASRGWGTGGVNSPLH

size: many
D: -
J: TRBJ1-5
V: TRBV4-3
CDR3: ASSQDTTGQPQH

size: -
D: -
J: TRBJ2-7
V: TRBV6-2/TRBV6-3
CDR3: TSREAGLYEQY

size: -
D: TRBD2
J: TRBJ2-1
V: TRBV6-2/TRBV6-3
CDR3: ATAPGTSSYNEQF